These T cell receptor beta chains were read from a single sample in a study of T cell responses to AZD1222 COVID-19 vaccine. The assay was immunoSEQ multiplex PCR, and TCRdb's table has in-frame clones only and misses some. The sample yields 200,000 to 250,000 clones, about 94% seen once. Sequenced here: peripheral blood, sampled 28 days after the second dose of the MenACWY control vaccine. These receptors were obtained from an adult who received the MenACWY meningococcal vaccine as a control. CDR3s include the opening cysteine and the closing phenylalanine or tryptophan. The order of the fields is D gene, V gene, clone size, J gene, CDR3 DNA, CDR3 protein. The D gene is left open where the match is weak. For some rows the clone size is stated as once, few or many, or as a class when expanded; others skip it.

D gene: .; V gene: TRBV5-8; clone size: .; J gene: TRBJ1-1; CDR3 DNA: TGTGCCAGCAGCTTGGATTTAGGGAACACTGAAGCTTTCTTT; CDR3 protein: CASSLDLGNTEAFF
D gene: .; V gene: TRBV30; clone size: .; J gene: TRBJ1-2; CDR3 DNA: TGTGCCTGGACCCCGGTTTCGGCTAACTATGGCTACACCTTC; CDR3 protein: CAWTPVSANYGYTF
D gene: .; V gene: TRBV28; clone size: .; J gene: TRBJ2-6; CDR3 DNA: TGTGCCAGCACCATACGGCCCAGTGGCAACTCTGGGGCCAACGTCCTGACTTTC; CDR3 protein: CASTIRPSGNSGANVLTF
D gene: .; V gene: TRBV10-3; clone size: .; J gene: TRBJ2-2; CDR3 DNA: TGTGCCATCACTGATGGGGCCCAGAACACCGGGGAGCTGTTTTTT; CDR3 protein: CAITDGAQNTGELFF
D gene: TRBD2; V gene: TRBV6-2/TRBV6-3; clone size: .; J gene: TRBJ2-7; CDR3 DNA: TGTGCCAGCAGTGAGACTAGCGGGGGATCAACCGAGCAGTACTTC; CDR3 protein: CASSETSGGSTEQYF
D gene: .; V gene: TRBV4-1; clone size: .; J gene: TRBJ1-5; CDR3 DNA: TGCGCCAGCAGCCAACTATCACAGGGAAGGAATCAGCCCCAGCATTTT; CDR3 protein: CASSQLSQGRNQPQHF
D gene: .; V gene: TRBV5-1; clone size: .; J gene: TRBJ2-5; CDR3 DNA: TGCGCCAGCAGCTTGGCGTTGCAAGAGACCCAGTACTTC; CDR3 protein: CASSLALQETQYF
D gene: TRBD1; V gene: TRBV6-5; clone size: .; J gene: TRBJ1-1; CDR3 DNA: TGTGCCAGCAGCGCCGGGACAGGGTTCGCTTTCTTT; CDR3 protein: CASSAGTGFAFF
D gene: TRBD1; V gene: TRBV5-5; clone size: .; J gene: TRBJ1-2; CDR3 DNA: TGTGCCAGCATCGGACAGGGCGGCTATGGCTACACCTTC; CDR3 protein: CASIGQGGYGYTF
D gene: TRBD2; V gene: TRBV5-4; clone size: .; J gene: TRBJ2-7; CDR3 DNA: TGTGCCAGCAGCTTGGTGGCTAGCGGGAGTCCGGAGCAGTACTTC; CDR3 protein: CASSLVASGSPEQYF
D gene: .; V gene: TRBV2; clone size: once; J gene: TRBJ1-2; CDR3 DNA: TGTGCCAGCAGTGACCGCGGGGCACAGGGCTATGGCTACACCTTC; CDR3 protein: CASSDRGAQGYGYTF
D gene: .; V gene: TRBV6-5; clone size: .; J gene: TRBJ1-6; CDR3 DNA: TGTGCCAGCAGTTCTACAGGGATTGGGTCACCCCTCCACTTT; CDR3 protein: CASSSTGIGSPLHF
D gene: .; V gene: TRBV29-1; clone size: .; J gene: TRBJ2-1; CDR3 DNA: TGCAGCGTGGAGGTGGACCCCTCCTACAATGAGCAGTTCTTC; CDR3 protein: CSVEVDPSYNEQFF
D gene: .; V gene: TRBV10-3; clone size: .; J gene: TRBJ1-3; CDR3 DNA: TGTGCCATCAGTGAGGTGGGGGGCGCGGGAGGAAACACCATATATTTT; CDR3 protein: CAISEVGGAGGNTIYF
D gene: TRBD1; V gene: TRBV5-4; clone size: .; J gene: TRBJ1-3; CDR3 DNA: TGTGCCAGCAGCTCGGGACAGGCCCGCTCTGGAAACACCATATATTTT; CDR3 protein: CASSSGQARSGNTIYF
D gene: .; V gene: TRBV13; clone size: .; J gene: TRBJ2-7; CDR3 DNA: TGTGCCAGCAGCTTAACAGGTCGCTCCTACGAGCAGTACTTC; CDR3 protein: CASSLTGRSYEQYF
D gene: .; V gene: TRBV6-2/TRBV6-3; clone size: .; J gene: TRBJ2-5; CDR3 DNA: TGTGCCACCAGCCGGCAGCTCCAAGAGACCCAGTACTTC; CDR3 protein: CATSRQLQETQYF
D gene: .; V gene: TRBV24-1; clone size: .; J gene: TRBJ2-7; CDR3 DNA: TGTGCCACCAGTGAGGGTGACTCCTACGAGCAGTACTTC; CDR3 protein: CATSEGDSYEQYF
D gene: .; V gene: TRBV9; clone size: .; J gene: TRBJ2-5; CDR3 DNA: TGTGCCAGCAGCACCCGACTTAGGGAGACCCAGTACTTC; CDR3 protein: CASSTRLRETQYF
D gene: .; V gene: TRBV4-1; clone size: .; J gene: TRBJ2-1; CDR3 DNA: TGCGCCAGCAGCCAAATCCACGGGGCGGGAGAGCAGTTCTTC; CDR3 protein: CASSQIHGAGEQFF
D gene: .; V gene: TRBV3-1/TRBV3-2; clone size: .; J gene: TRBJ2-7; CDR3 DNA: TGTGCCAGCAGCCAAGCCACCACTGAAGAGCAGTACTTC; CDR3 protein: CASSQATTEEQYF
D gene: .; V gene: TRBV6-6; clone size: .; J gene: TRBJ2-7; CDR3 DNA: TGTGCCACCAGTTATTTGGACCAAAATGGCGAGCAGTACTTC; CDR3 protein: CATSYLDQNGEQYF
D gene: .; V gene: TRBV29-1; clone size: .; J gene: TRBJ1-2; CDR3 DNA: TGCAGCGTTACAGGGTTGGAGGGCTACACCTTC; CDR3 protein: CSVTGLEGYTF
D gene: TRBD2; V gene: TRBV9; clone size: once; J gene: TRBJ2-1; CDR3 DNA: TGTGCCAGCAGCGTAGACCCGCGGGGGTCCGACAATGAGCAGTTCTTC; CDR3 protein: CASSVDPRGSDNEQFF
D gene: .; V gene: TRBV7-9; clone size: once; J gene: TRBJ2-1; CDR3 DNA: TGTGCCAGCAGCTCGACCCCCCGGGATGAGCAGTTCTTC; CDR3 protein: CASSSTPRDEQFF
D gene: .; V gene: TRBV27; clone size: .; J gene: TRBJ2-2; CDR3 DNA: TGTGCCAGCAGTCCCGCCACCGGGGAGCTGTTTTTT; CDR3 protein: CASSPATGELFF
D gene: TRBD2; V gene: TRBV6-6; clone size: .; J gene: TRBJ2-3; CDR3 DNA: TGTGCCAGCAGTTGGGGACTAGCGGGGGTTAAAGATACGCAGTATTTT; CDR3 protein: CASSWGLAGVKDTQYF
D gene: .; V gene: TRBV30; clone size: .; J gene: TRBJ2-5; CDR3 DNA: TGTGCCTGGAGTGTACCGGGAACGGAGACCCAGTACTTC; CDR3 protein: CAWSVPGTETQYF
D gene: TRBD1; V gene: TRBV6-5; clone size: .; J gene: TRBJ1-1; CDR3 DNA: TGTGCCAGCAGTCGAAGGACAGGGCGAAACACTGAAGCTTTCTTT; CDR3 protein: CASSRRTGRNTEAFF
D gene: .; V gene: TRBV5-1; clone size: .; J gene: TRBJ2-5; CDR3 DNA: TGCGCCAGCAGCTTGGCCGTTGAAGAAGAAGAGACCCAGTACTTC; CDR3 protein: CASSLAVEEEETQYF
D gene: TRBD2; V gene: TRBV7-9; clone size: .; J gene: TRBJ2-3; CDR3 DNA: TGTGCCAGCAGCGTCCCGGGACTAGCGGGAGGGAACACAGATACGCAGTATTTT; CDR3 protein: CASSVPGLAGGNTDTQYF
D gene: .; V gene: TRBV9; clone size: .; J gene: TRBJ1-1; CDR3 DNA: TGTGCCAGCAGCAGAGGGATGAACACTGAAGCTTTCTTT; CDR3 protein: CASSRGMNTEAFF
D gene: TRBD1; V gene: TRBV7-2; clone size: .; J gene: TRBJ2-4; CDR3 DNA: TGTGCCAGCAGCTCCAGGGACAGGGGGCGCGTAGCCAAAAACATTCAGTACTTC; CDR3 protein: CASSSRDRGRVAKNIQYF
D gene: .; V gene: TRBV11-2; clone size: .; J gene: TRBJ1-1; CDR3 DNA: TGTGCCAGCAGCTTGGCATACAGGGTGGGAAACACTGAAGCTTTCTTT; CDR3 protein: CASSLAYRVGNTEAFF
D gene: .; V gene: TRBV27; clone size: .; J gene: TRBJ1-5; CDR3 DNA: TGTGCCAGCAGTTCCAAGGGGATCCAGCCCCAGCATTTT; CDR3 protein: CASSSKGIQPQHF
D gene: .; V gene: TRBV11-3; clone size: .; J gene: TRBJ2-1; CDR3 DNA: TGTGCCAGCAGCGGGGAGTCGGGACAATCCATCAATGAGCAGTTCTTC; CDR3 protein: CASSGESGQSINEQFF
D gene: .; V gene: TRBV2; clone size: .; J gene: TRBJ1-1; CDR3 DNA: TGTGCCAGCATTCCACCGGGGCAGGGTAACACTGAAGCTTTCTTT; CDR3 protein: CASIPPGQGNTEAFF